This T cell receptor beta chain was obtained from a study of T cells in Graves' hyperthyroidism and ophthalmopathy. Study outcomes and limitations: Stable hyperthyroidism and ophthalmopathy were separated using 13 V-J signatures. Most thyroid clonotypes expanded above 0.001 were also detected in blood.

This clonotype was detected a few times. Its matching antigen is unknown. Clinicians diagnosed patients from clinical symptoms, serum thyroxine and TRAb, thyroid ultrasound and orbital computed tomography. Trimming cost V 8 bases and J 2 bases, with 13 bases left between them. The V gene's germline CDR1 is SQVTM and CDR2 ANQGSEA. CDR3 length equals 12 residues. Amplification of TCR beta CDR3 regions used RNA as the template. First-round RT-PCR targeting the TCR CDR3 was performed with the HTBI primer set. TCRdb used MiXCR to reprocess the multiplex PCR reads, holding one entry per CDR3 protein. The repertoire holds about 200,000 distinct CDR3 sequences, with less than 20% as singletons.

The gene calls are TRBV29-1 and TRBJ2-7, with a possible D match to TRBD1 (6 bases). This receptor was obtained from a woman between 45 and 65 years old with Graves' hyperthyroidism. The sequenced sample consisted of blood. For the CDR3, the DNA is TGCAGCATTGCCGGGACAACCTACGAGCAGTACTTC. This gives the protein CSIAGTTYEQYF.